Presented here are 8 T cell receptor beta chains from one specimen sequenced in a study of cytomegalovirus exposure and HLA in healthy donors. PCR primers comprised 60 Vbeta and 13 Jbeta primers. The data were produced by immunoSEQ multiplex PCR, yet TCRdb's version contains in-frame clones alone and is incomplete. Here the sample spans about 160,000 clones, less than 90% being singletons. Source material: PBMCs. All receptors come from a man aged 30 to 45 in good health and CMV-seronegative.

The V gene is TRBV28, the J gene TRBJ2-7, with 14 bases matching TRBD2. J was trimmed by 4 bases and V by 5 bases; bases with no gene match: 7. From germline, CDR1 is MDHEN and CDR2 SYDVKM. This CDR3 is 16 amino acids long. CDR3 nucleotide sequence: TGTGCCAGCAGTCTGATGACTAGCGGGAGGGTTTACGAGCAGTACTTC. Residues: CASSLMTSGRVYEQYF.

This chain connects TRBV19 to TRBJ1-4; TRBD1 aligns across 7 bases. The CDR3 runs 14 residues. V was clipped by 4 bases and J by 8 bases; unmatched bases: 7. Germline CDR1 is LNHDA and CDR2 is SQIVND (reference sequence). CDR3 bases: TGTGCCAGTAGTAATCCGGGACAGACCGAAAAACTGTTTTTT. It specifies CASSNPGQTEKLFF.

The chain couples TRBV18 to TRBJ1-5, with TRBD1 matching 9 bases. The CDR3 length is 16 residues. V shed 4 bases, J shed 2 bases, and the junction held 6 bases outside the gene matches. CDR1 KGHSH and CDR2 LQKENI come from the germline V gene. CDR3 loop: CASSQTGGEGNQPQHF. The CDR3 coding sequence is TGTGCCAGCTCACAAACAGGGGGCGAGGGCAATCAGCCCCAGCATTTT. Full variable domain (rest looked up from reference TRBV18 and TRBJ1-5): NAGVMQNPRHLVRRRGQEARLRCSPMKGHSHVYWYRQLPEEGLKFMVYLQKENIIDESGMPKERFSAEFPKEGPSILRIQQVVRGDSAAYFCASSQTGGEGNQPQHFGDGTRLSIL.

This clone has only a few counts. V is TRBV2 and J is TRBJ2-3, with 7 bases aligning to TRBD2. The CDR3 totals 16 residues. V lost 1 base to trimming and J lost 0 bases; unmatched junction nucleotides: 4. The germline gives CDR1 SNHLY, CDR2 FYNNEI. The CDR3 region is CASSEDLAASTDTQYF. The CDR3 region has the DNA TGTGCCAGCAGTGAAGACCTAGCGGCCAGCACAGATACGCAGTATTTT.

The chain recombines TRBV12-5 with TRBJ1-1; D not resolved. The CDR3 has 13 amino acids. V dropped 2 bases and J dropped 5 bases, with 9 bases sitting between them. Germline V CDR1 and CDR2: LGHNT, FRNRAP. The CDR3 reads CASGLLDGTEAFF. DNA for the CDR3: TGTGCTAGTGGTTTGCTAGACGGTACTGAAGCTTTCTTT.

The CDR3 DNA reads TGTGCCAGTACTACTTTACGGACAGGGACTTCACCCCTCCACTTT. Protein product: CASTTLRTGTSPLHF. This chain uses TRBV19 with TRBJ1-6, with 8 bases that match TRBD1. The germline V gene encodes CDR1 LNHDA and CDR2 SQIVND (reference sequence). J gave up 9 bases and V 7 bases, and 11 bases lay outside the gene matches. This CDR3 is 15 amino acids long. Using reference TRBV19 and TRBJ1-6 for the parts outside the CDR3, the full variable domain is DGGITQSPKYLFRKEGQNVTLSCEQNLNHDAMYWYRQDPGQGLRLIYYSQIVNDFQKGDIAEGYSVSREKKESFPLTVTSAQKNPTAFYLCASTTLRTGTSPLHFGNGTRLTVT.

The chain uses TRBV18 and TRBJ1-1; unclear D gene. V shed 2 bases and J shed 4 bases, with 8 bases lying between them. This CDR3 is 13 amino acids long. CDR1 KGHSH and CDR2 LQKENI come from the germline V gene. DNA for the CDR3: TGTGCCAGCTCACCATCGGGGTTCACTGAAGCTTTCTTT. It yields the protein CASSPSGFTEAFF.

The CDR3 region has the DNA TGTGCCAGCACTACAGGGAACCGAGTGGAACTGTTTTTT. Translation: CASTTGNRVELFF. The gene calls are TRBV2 and TRBJ1-4, with D possibly matching TRBD1 (6 bases). V lost 7 bases to trimming and J lost 12 bases, with 18 bases between them. The CDR3 is 13 amino acids. Germline CDR1 SNHLY, CDR2 FYNNEI.